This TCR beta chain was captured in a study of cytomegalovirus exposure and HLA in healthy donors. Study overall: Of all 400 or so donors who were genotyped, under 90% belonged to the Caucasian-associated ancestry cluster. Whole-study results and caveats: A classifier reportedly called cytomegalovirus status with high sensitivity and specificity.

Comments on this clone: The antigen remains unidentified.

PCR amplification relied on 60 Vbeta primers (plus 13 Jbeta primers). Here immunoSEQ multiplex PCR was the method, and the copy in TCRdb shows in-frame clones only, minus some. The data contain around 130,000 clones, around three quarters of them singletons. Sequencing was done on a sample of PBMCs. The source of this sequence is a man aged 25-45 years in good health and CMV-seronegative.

CDR3 sequence reads: CASRKQGSSYNEQFF. The DNA for the CDR3 is TGTGCCAGCAGAAAGCAGGGGAGCTCCTACAATGAGCAGTTCTTC. V is TRBV25-1 and J is TRBJ2-1, with D perhaps matching TRBD1 (6 bases). Germline V lookup: CDR1 MGHDK, CDR2 SYGVNS. Between the trimmed V and J ends, which lost 6 bases and 0 bases, there was a span of 12 bases. The CDR3 loop spans 15 amino acids.